This section outlines one T cell receptor (beta chain) sequence together with its context. The sample is drawn from a study of blood T cell repertoires in COVID-19. Study-wide background: Collection of acute and convalescent COVID-19 samples took place in the United States, Italy and Spain. In each case, the material was cDNA or gDNA derived from T cells, B-cell-depleted T cells, or PBMCs.

The authors' processing: Researchers report that nucleated cell counts were estimated from reference gene primer amplification. The data were produced by immunoSEQ multiplex PCR, yet TCRdb's version contains in-frame clones alone and is incomplete. V, J and clone size were drawn from that table, and D and trimming were deduced from the DNA. The sample records 93,000 or so clones, nearly 85% being singletons. Trimming shortened V by 1 base and J by 4 bases, and 13 bases separated the two germline ends. The CDR3 extends over 15 amino acids. Germline CDR1 and CDR2: LNHDA and SQIVND (reference sequence).

The sequenced material came from peripheral blood. This receptor was taken from a human donor in a cohort sampled during active or convalescent COVID-19. The chain links TRBV19 to TRBJ1-2; tentative D call: TRBD1 (6 bases). CDR3 nucleotides: TGTGCCAGTAGTATAGCCACTGGGGGCGGCTATGGCTACACCTTC. This encodes CASSIATGGGYGYTF.